The following is a T cell receptor beta chain sequence with its context. The record originates from a study of blood T cell repertoires in COVID-19. Whole-study context: Nucleic acid was either cDNA or gDNA, and it came from T cells, B-cell-depleted T cells, or PBMCs.

Authors' processing steps: Reference gene primers were amplified, and this amplification served to estimate nucleated cell counts. Generated by immunoSEQ multiplex PCR, the TCRdb table keeps only in-frame clones and is missing some. For V, J and clone size, that table is used; D and trimming come from the DNA. The sample lists around 130,000 clones; roughly 86% were seen once. The CDR3 covers 13 residues. V was pared by 6 bases and J by 7 bases, with 7 bases of the junction left unmatched. The germline gives CDR1 LGHNT, CDR2 FRNRAP. Recruitment covered 20 to 25 US areas and drew participants whose ages spanned about 18 to 100 years.

This TCR derives from a woman between 45 and 65 years old with acute COVID-19. Material for sequencing was PBMCs or T cells enriched from blood (not recorded which). The rearrangement joins TRBV12-5 to TRBJ2-5; 8 nucleotides agree with TRBD2. Written as DNA, the CDR3 is TGTGCTAGTGGGAGCGGGGGCTGGGGGACCCAGTACTTC. The encoded protein is CASGSGGWGTQYF.